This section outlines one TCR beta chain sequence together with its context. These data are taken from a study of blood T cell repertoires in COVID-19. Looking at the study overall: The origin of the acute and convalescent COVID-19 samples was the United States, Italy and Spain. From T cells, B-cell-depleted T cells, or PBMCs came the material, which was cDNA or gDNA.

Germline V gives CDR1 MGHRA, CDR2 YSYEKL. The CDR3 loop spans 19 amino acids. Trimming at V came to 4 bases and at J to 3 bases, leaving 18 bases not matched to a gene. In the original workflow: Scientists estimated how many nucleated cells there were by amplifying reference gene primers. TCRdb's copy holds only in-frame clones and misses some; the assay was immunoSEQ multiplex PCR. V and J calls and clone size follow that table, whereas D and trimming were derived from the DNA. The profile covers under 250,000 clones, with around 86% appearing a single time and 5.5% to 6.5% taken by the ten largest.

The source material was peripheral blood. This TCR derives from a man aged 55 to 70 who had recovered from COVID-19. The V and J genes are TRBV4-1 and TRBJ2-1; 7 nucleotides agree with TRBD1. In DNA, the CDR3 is TGCGCCAGCAGCCGAAAGATTTTTCGCGGACAGGCAATCTACAATGAGCAGTTCTTC. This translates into CASSRKIFRGQAIYNEQFF.